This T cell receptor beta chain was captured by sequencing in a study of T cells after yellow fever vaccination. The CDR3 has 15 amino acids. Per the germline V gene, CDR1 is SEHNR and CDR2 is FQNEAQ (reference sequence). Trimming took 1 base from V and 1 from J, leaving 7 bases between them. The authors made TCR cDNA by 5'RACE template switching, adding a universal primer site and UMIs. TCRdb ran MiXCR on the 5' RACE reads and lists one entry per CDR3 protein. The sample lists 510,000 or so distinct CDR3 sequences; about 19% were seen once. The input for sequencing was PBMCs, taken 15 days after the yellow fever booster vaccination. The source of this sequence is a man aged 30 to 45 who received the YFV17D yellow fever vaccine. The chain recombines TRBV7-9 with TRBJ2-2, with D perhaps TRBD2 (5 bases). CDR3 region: CASSLERWNTGELFF. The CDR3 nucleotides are TGTGCCAGCAGCTTAGAGCGGTGGAACACCGGGGAGCTGTTTTTT. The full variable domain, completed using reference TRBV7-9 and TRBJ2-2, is DTGVSQNPRHKITKRGQNVTFRCDPISEHNRLYWYRQTLGQGPEFLTYFQNEAQLEKSRLLSDRFSAERPKGSFSTLEIQRTEQGDSAMYLCASSLERWNTGELFFGEGSRLTVL.